These 20 T cell receptor beta chains came from one sample sequenced in a study of T-cell memory formation after mild COVID-19. In TCRdb, the 5' RACE reads were re-called with MiXCR into one record per CDR3 protein. The sample includes over 450,000 distinct CDR3 sequences, roughly 21% seen only once; the top ten take about an eighth. The sample consisted of PBMCs or a T cell subset sorted from them (not recorded which). The receptors derive from an adult woman who had mild COVID-19 (a few samples of this study predate the infection). Cell type and time point are not known.

The V gene is TRBV29-1, the J gene TRBJ2-7; possible D gene TRBD1, 6 bases. Germline lookup yields CDR1 SQVTM and CDR2 ANQGSEA. This CDR3 has 11 residues. Deletions cut 6 bases from V and 2 bases from J, with 8 bases between. CDR3 sequence: CSVRTAYEQYF. In DNA form, the CDR3 reads TGCAGCGTGAGGACAGCCTACGAGCAGTACTTC.

The chain links TRBV2 to TRBJ2-7, with D possibly matching TRBD2 (5 bases). The CDR3 has 12 residues. Germline CDR1 is SNHLY and CDR2 is FYNNEI. Trimming pared 6 bases from V and 4 bases from J, leaving 10 bases between. The CDR3 region is CASRRVGYEQYF. CDR3 nucleotide sequence: TGTGCCAGCAGGAGGGTAGGTTACGAGCAGTACTTC.

The V gene is TRBV7-9, the J gene TRBJ2-3; D call uncertain. Between the trimmed V and J ends, which lost 3 bases and 5 bases, there was a span of 6 bases. Germline V lookup: CDR1 SEHNR, CDR2 FQNEAQ (reference sequence). The CDR3 spans 12 residues. The CDR3 sequence is CASSFPEDTQYF. The CDR3 DNA follows: TGTGCCAGCAGCTTCCCGGAAGATACGCAGTATTTT.

The chain employs TRBV21-1 and TRBJ1-2. TRBV21-1 is marked as a pseudogene. CDR3 length equals 16 residues. The CDR3 bases are TGTGCCAGCAGCAAATTAGCGTGGAAGGGGAATAATGGCTACACCTTC. Its translation: CASSKLAWKGNNGYTF.

This clonotype was observed a few times. The V gene is TRBV5-5, the J gene TRBJ2-1; 11 bases match TRBD2. There are 19 residues in the CDR3. V lost 4 bases to trimming and J lost 0 bases; unmatched junction nucleotides: 12. CDR1 and CDR2 (germline): SGHKS, YYEKEE (reference sequence). The DNA of the CDR3 is TGTGCCAGCAGCCCGAGCGTAGCGGGGGGGAGTCGCTCCTACAATGAGCAGTTCTTC. As protein: CASSPSVAGGSRSYNEQFF.

This clonotype was seen a handful of times. The J gene is TRBJ1-2, the V gene TRBV29-1; 7 bases map to TRBD1. V was pared by 6 bases and J by 4 bases, with 5 bases of the junction left unmatched. Germline V gene lookup returns CDR1 SQVTM and CDR2 ANQGSEA. This CDR3 is built from 12 residues. The CDR3: CSVRDSSYGYTF. The CDR3 nucleotides are TGCAGCGTGCGGGACAGCAGCTATGGCTACACCTTC.

There are a few counts of this clonotype. The chain links TRBV29-1 to TRBJ2-1, with D unresolved. The V gene's germline CDR1 is SQVTM and CDR2 ANQGSEA. CDR3 size: 12 residues. Trimming shortened V by 7 bases and J by 10 bases, and 17 bases separated the two germline ends. CDR3 coding DNA: TGCAGCGCAGAGAATTACGCCCCAGAGCAGTTCTTC. The encoded protein is CSAENYAPEQFF.

J is TRBJ2-1 and V is TRBV5-4, with TRBD2 matching 11 bases. Germline CDR1 is SGHNT and CDR2 is YYREEE (reference sequence). With V trimmed by 2 bases and J by 3 bases, 10 bases remained unmatched. This CDR3 contains 18 residues. The CDR3 nucleotides are TGTGCCAGCAGCTTCGGCCTAGCGGGAGGTGAAATCTACAATGAGCAGTTCTTC. It codes for CASSFGLAGGEIYNEQFF.

This sequence joins TRBV18 and TRBJ1-1; D remains ambiguous. Trimming stripped 4 bases from V and 4 bases from J, with 16 bases between. The CDR3 has 15 amino acids. Germline V gene lookup returns CDR1 KGHSH and CDR2 LQKENI. The CDR3 DNA sequence: TGTGCCAGCTCACAGCGGAGAGGGTCGGGCACTGAAGCTTTCTTT. It specifies CASSQRRGSGTEAFF.

The chain has TRBV13 and TRBJ1-3; unclear D gene. Germline V gene data show CDR1 as PRHDT and CDR2 as FYEKMQ (reference sequence). This CDR3 has 15 residues. The V gene lost 1 base and the J gene lost 2 bases, with 9 bases spanning the gap. The chain's CDR3 is CASSLEPGPGNTIYF. The CDR3 DNA reads TGTGCCAGCAGCTTAGAGCCAGGTCCTGGAAACACCATATATTTT. The whole variable domain, filled in from reference TRBV13 and TRBJ1-3, reads AAGVIQSPRHLIKEKRETATLKCYPIPRHDTVYWYQQGPGQDPQFLISFYEKMQSDKGSIPDRFSAQQFSDYHSELNMSSLELGDSALYFCASSLEPGPGNTIYFGEGSWLTVV.

This clonotype has more than one count but fewer than ten. CDR3 bases: TGTGCCAGCAGCACCAGACCAGTCACAGATACGCAGTATTTT. Amino acids: CASSTRPVTDTQYF. The chain uses TRBV7-8 and TRBJ2-3; D is undetermined. This CDR3 contains 14 residues. With 5 bases removed from V and 2 bases from J, the gap between germline ends came to 11 bases. Germline V gene sequence: CDR1 SGHVS, CDR2 FQNEAQ.

The chain couples TRBV2 to TRBJ1-1; D possibly corresponds to TRBD1 (5 bases). This CDR3 contains 16 residues. Trimming shortened V by 2 bases and J by 1 base, and 14 bases separated the two germline ends. Germline CDR1 SNHLY, CDR2 FYNNEI. The CDR3 nucleotides read TGTGCCAGCAGTGAACCTAGGGCAGGGCGGAACACTGAAGCTTTCTTT. Translating gives CASSEPRAGRNTEAFF.

The rearrangement joins TRBV12-3 or TRBV12-4 to TRBJ2-5; TRBD1 matches at 9 bases. V lost 1 base and J lost 5; bases outside the gene matches: 5. CDR3 length: 15 residues. The CDR3 region has the DNA TGTGCCAGCAGTTTAGGGGGACAGGGCTTCGAGACCCAGTACTTC. Protein: CASSLGGQGFETQYF.

This chain joins TRBV15 and TRBJ2-1; D is unresolved. The CDR3 extends over 14 amino acids. Between the trimmed V and J ends, which lost 6 bases and 1 base, there was a span of 10 bases. Germline V gene sequence: CDR1 LNHNV, CDR2 YYDKDF (reference sequence). CDR3 region: CATRDGDSYNEQFF. In DNA form, the CDR3 reads TGTGCCACCAGAGACGGTGATTCCTACAATGAGCAGTTCTTC. The full variable domain, its missing parts supplied by reference TRBV15 and TRBJ2-1, is DAMVIQNPRYQVTQFGKPVTLSCSQTLNHNVMYWYQQKSSQAPKLLFHYYDKDFNNEADTPDNFQSRRPNTSFCFLDIRSPGLGDTAMYLCATRDGDSYNEQFFGPGTRLTVL.

The chain carries TRBV7-9 and TRBJ2-7; 7 nucleotides align to TRBD1. In germline, CDR1 is SEHNR, CDR2 FQNEAQ (reference sequence). The CDR3 has 14 residues. V lost 8 bases and J lost 2; bases outside the gene matches: 9. CDR3 protein: CASRGGSFPYEQYF. The CDR3 DNA is TGTGCCAGCCGAGGGGGCTCATTTCCCTACGAGCAGTACTTC.

This clonotype has only one observation. The chain is built from TRBV9 and TRBJ2-3; D not resolved. V lost 0 bases and J 8 bases, leaving 16 bases between the germline ends. The CDR3 runs to 15 residues. CDR1 is SGDLS and CDR2 is YYNGEE in the germline V gene. For the CDR3, the DNA is TGTGCCAGCAGCGTAGAGCCTCTTGGGGTTGGTACGCAGTATTTT. It encodes CASSVEPLGVGTQYF.

This chain connects TRBV19 to TRBJ2-3, with D hard to call. The CDR3 length is 14 residues. V lost 8 bases to trimming and J lost 0 bases, with 12 bases between them. The germline gives CDR1 LNHDA, CDR2 SQIVND (reference sequence). CDR3 coding DNA: TGTGCCAGTTCGTGGGTGGGGAGCACAGATACGCAGTATTTT. Its translation is CASSWVGSTDTQYF.

This clonotype was observed a handful of times. The rearrangement joins TRBV5-1 to TRBJ1-1; 9 bases align to TRBD1. The CDR3 loop spans 15 amino acids. Per the germline V gene, CDR1 is SGHRS and CDR2 is YFSETQ. The V and J ends lost 3 bases and 1 base, in that order; junction bases with no gene match: 4. CDR3 DNA sequence: TGCGCCAGCAGCTCAGGGACAGGGCAGAACACTGAAGCTTTCTTT. Translated: CASSSGTGQNTEAFF.

The J gene is TRBJ1-1, the V gene TRBV6-2 or TRBV6-3; D unclear. Deletions cut 3 bases from V and 4 bases from J, with 18 bases between. The CDR3 covers 16 residues. Germline V lookup: CDR1 MNHEY, CDR2 SVGEGT. For the CDR3, the DNA is TGTGCCAGCAGTTATTTAGGACCTGAGATATCCACTGAAGCTTTCTTT. This gives the protein CASSYLGPEISTEAFF.

This clonotype was seen a few times. This chain connects TRBV30 to TRBJ2-3; 12 nucleotides agree with TRBD2. Trimming cost V 0 bases and J 7 bases; bases outside gene matches: 5. Germline V gene data show CDR1 as GTSNPN and CDR2 as SVGIG (reference sequence). The CDR3 runs to 15 residues. The CDR3: CAWSVPSGRANTQYF. The CDR3 region has the DNA TGTGCCTGGAGTGTCCCTAGCGGGAGGGCGAATACGCAGTATTTT.